This entry lists 5 T cell receptor beta chains sequenced from one sample in a study of spatial heterogeneity in lung cancer. A single record per CDR3 protein comes from TCRdb applying MiXCR to the 5' RACE reads. The table includes 9,500 to 15,000 distinct CDR3 sequences, roughly 6.2% detected once. As to time point: sample taken at primary tumor resection. No cell sorting; template was whole RNA from tumor, lung tissue or PBMC. The sequencing here drew on normal lung tissue next to the tumor, taken at surgery. These receptors were obtained from a male donor with early-stage non-small cell lung cancer.

This clonotype has a handful of counts. Little can be read into the size of this beta chain, an off-target read in a library designed for alpha chains. The chain carries TRBV7-8 and TRBJ1-5; D is perhaps TRBD1 (5 bases). The V end lost 0 bases, the J end lost 7 bases, and 13 bases lay between the germline ends. The CDR3 length is 15 residues. Germline V gene data show CDR1 as SGHVS and CDR2 as FQNEAQ. CDR3 bases: TGTGCCAGCAGCTTAGCACACGGGGCGGACCAGCCCCAGCATTTT. Protein product: CASSLAHGADQPQHF. Looking up the rest from reference TRBV7-8 and TRBJ1-5 gives the full variable domain: GAGVSQSPRYKVAKRGQDVALRCDPISGHVSLFWYQQALGQGPEFLTYFQNEAQLDKSGLPSDRFFAERPEGSVSTLKIQRTQQEDSAVYLCASSLAHGADQPQHFGDGTRLSIL.

There are a few counts of this clonotype. This beta chain lies outside the target of a library built for alpha chains; its clone size means little. The rearrangement links TRBV27 to TRBJ2-7, with D hard to call. This CDR3 region has 14 residues. Trimming pared 8 bases from V and 3 bases from J, leaving 17 bases between. Germline CDR1 MNHEY, CDR2 SMNVEV (reference sequence). For the CDR3, the DNA is TGTGCCAGCGGTACAGCGCCGGGTGTCTACGAGCAGTACTTC. Its protein is CASGTAPGVYEQYF.

This clonotype was counted many times. Found in a library prepared for alpha chains, this beta chain is an off-target read, and its abundance has little meaning. This chain connects TRBV27 to TRBJ1-1, with 8 bases aligning to TRBD1. Germline CDR1 is MNHEY and CDR2 is SMNVEV (reference sequence). The length of the CDR3 is 17 residues. V dropped 5 bases and J dropped 4; count of bases not matched to a gene: 15. CDR3: CASSPLGRGQVGTEAFF. CDR3 in DNA: TGTGCCAGCAGTCCGCTGGGCAGGGGGCAGGTGGGCACTGAAGCTTTCTTT.

Regarding this clonotype: This beta chain lies outside the target of a library built for alpha chains; its clone size means little. This chain joins TRBV5-5 and TRBJ1-1; TRBD1 matches 7 bases. The CDR3 extends over 16 amino acids. CDR1 and CDR2 (germline): SGHKS, YYEKEE (reference sequence). V lost 3 bases, J lost 1 base, and 9 bases stayed unmatched. The DNA of the CDR3 is TGTGCCAGCAGCTCCCCCGGACAGGCCAAGAACACTGAAGCTTTCTTT. Protein product: CASSSPGQAKNTEAFF.

This clonotype was detected many times. A library made for alpha chains picked up this beta chain off target, so its size means little. The V call is TRBV12-3 or TRBV12-4, the J call TRBJ2-2; 9 nucleotides align to TRBD1. The CDR3 is 15 residues long. J gave up 3 bases and V 4 bases, and 3 bases lay outside the gene matches. CDR3 sequence reads: CASSSGQGYTGELFF. In nucleotides, the CDR3 is TGTGCCAGCAGTTCAGGACAGGGGTACACCGGGGAGCTGTTTTTT.